This is a list of T cell receptor beta chains from one sample in a study of cytomegalovirus exposure and HLA in healthy donors. Here immunoSEQ multiplex PCR was the method, and the copy in TCRdb shows in-frame clones only, minus some. The sample includes around 120,000 clones, 60% to 80% of them seen just once. The specimen was PBMCs. These receptors originate from a man in his fifties or sixties in good health and CMV-seropositive. Each CDR3 is given with its conserved first and last residue. D genes are given only for firm matches. Clone size, where shown, is once, few, many, or a class for clones that have expanded.

14	TRBV16	NA	NA	TRBJ1-1	TGTGCCAGCAGCCCCCGACAGGAGAACACTGAAGCTTTCTTT	CASSPRQENTEAFF
14	TRBV5-4	NA	NA	TRBJ1-2	TGTGCCAGCAGCTTGGCGTGGGCAGGGGATGGCTACACCTTC	CASSLAWAGDGYTF
16	TRBV4-3	NA	NA	TRBJ2-5	TGCGCCAGCAGCCAAGATTATGGGTCAGGGGAGAAGACCCAGTACTTC	CASSQDYGSGEKTQYF
13	TRBV7-2	NA	TRBD1	TRBJ1-1	TGTGCCAGCAGCTTAGCGGGGACAGCCGAAGCTTTCTTT	CASSLAGTAEAFF
16	TRBV11-3	NA	NA	TRBJ1-1	TGTGCCAGCAGCTTGGGACGGGACGGGGGGAACACTGAAGCTTTCTTT	CASSLGRDGGNTEAFF
14	TRBV19	NA	NA	TRBJ1-1	TGTGCCAGTAGTCCCCCCCGGGGTAGGACTGAAGCTTTCTTT	CASSPPRGRTEAFF
13	TRBV9	NA	NA	TRBJ1-2	TGTGCCAGCAGCGTAGCGGGGGGTAAAGGCTACACCTTC	CASSVAGGKGYTF
15	TRBV6-6	NA	TRBD2	TRBJ2-1	TGTGCCAGCAGTTACTCGAGCGGGGGGGCCAATGAGCAGTTCTTC	CASSYSSGGANEQFF
14	TRBV6-1	NA	TRBD1	TRBJ1-1	TGTGCCAGCACCCGCCGACAGGGAGCCACTGAAGCTTTCTTT	CASTRRQGATEAFF
15	TRBV6-1	NA	TRBD1	TRBJ1-6	TGTGCCAGCAGTGTGGGACAGCTGGTTGATTCACCCCTCCACTTT	CASSVGQLVDSPLHF
11	TRBV29-1	NA	NA	TRBJ2-3	TGCAGCGCCTACAGCCCAGATACGCAGTATTTT	CSAYSPDTQYF
11	TRBV7-2	NA	NA	TRBJ2-5	TGTGCCAGCACAAACCAAGAGACCCAGTACTTC	CASTNQETQYF
17	TRBV13	once	TRBD2	TRBJ2-1	TGTGCCGGCAGCGGACGTCACGGGGGGGCCCTCTACAATGAGCAGTTCTTC	CAGSGRHGGALYNEQFF
15	TRBV5-4	NA	TRBD1	TRBJ1-1	TGTGCCAGCAGAAACGCCAGGGACAGGGACACTGAAGCTTTCTTT	CASRNARDRDTEAFF
13	TRBV5-1	NA	NA	TRBJ1-1	TGCGCCAGCAGCTTGCACGGGAACACTGAAGCTTTCTTT	CASSLHGNTEAFF
13	TRBV9	NA	NA	TRBJ1-2	TGTGCCAGCAGCACTACCGGAAGCTATGGCTACACCTTC	CASSTTGSYGYTF
13	TRBV11-3	NA	NA	TRBJ2-7	TGTGCCAGCAGTCTCCCCGAGTCCTACGAGCAGTACTTC	CASSLPESYEQYF
15	TRBV6-5	few	NA	TRBJ1-1	TGTGCCAGCAGTTACTCGAGGGCTTTGAACACTGAAGCTTTCTTT	CASSYSRALNTEAFF
14	TRBV28	few	NA	TRBJ1-3	TGTGCCAGCAGTTTGGTCAGGCAGCGAAACACCATATATTTT	CASSLVRQRNTIYF
16	TRBV5-5	few	NA	TRBJ1-5	TGTGCCAGCAGCTTTGGCCGCGGCCTTAGCAATCAGCCCCAGCATTTT	CASSFGRGLSNQPQHF
13	TRBV5-1	NA	NA	TRBJ2-1	TGCGCCAGCAGCTTGGGAGCCTTTAATGAGCAGTTCTTC	CASSLGAFNEQFF
12	TRBV6-5	NA	NA	TRBJ1-2	TGTGCCAGCGGAGACAGGAGCTATGGCTACACCTTC	CASGDRSYGYTF
15	TRBV29-1	NA	NA	TRBJ1-4	TGCAGCGTTGCTAGGGGCGACTGGGCTAATGAAAAACTGTTTTTT	CSVARGDWANEKLFF
15	TRBV5-1	NA	TRBD2	TRBJ2-1	TGCGCCAGCAGCTTCGTCAGCGGGGGGGCCGGTGAGCAGTTCTTC	CASSFVSGGAGEQFF
16	TRBV5-8	NA	TRBD1	TRBJ1-5	TGTGCCAGCAGCCCCGGGGACAGGGCGATCAATCAGCCCCAGCATTTT	CASSPGDRAINQPQHF
16	TRBV11-2	NA	NA	TRBJ1-5	TGTGCCAGCAGCTTAGTGACAGATTATAGCAATCAGCCCCAGCATTTT	CASSLVTDYSNQPQHF
17	TRBV6-1	NA	TRBD1	TRBJ2-7	TGTGCCAGCAGTGTTGAAGGTCTACGGACAGGGACCTACGAGCAGTACTTC	CASSVEGLRTGTYEQYF
15	TRBV5-6	NA	TRBD1	TRBJ1-5	TGTGCCAGCAGCTTGGACAGGGGGGGAAATCAGCCCCAGCATTTT	CASSLDRGGNQPQHF
16	TRBV7-9	few	TRBD2	TRBJ2-1	TGTGCCAGCACCATCCTTAGCGGGGGGGGCTTTGATGAGCAGTTCTTC	CASTILSGGGFDEQFF
17	TRBV5-4	NA	NA	TRBJ2-2	TGTGCCAGCAGCTTGGAACGAAGCACAGTCTACACCGGGGAGCTGTTTTTT	CASSLERSTVYTGELFF
11	TRBV2	NA	NA	TRBJ2-7	TGTGCCAGCGCGGCAGCCCACGAGCAGTACTTC	CASAAAHEQYF
17	TRBV27	NA	NA	TRBJ1-5	TGTGCCAGCAGTTTGCGATCGGTGCCGAGCACCAATCAGCCCCAGCATTTT	CASSLRSVPSTNQPQHF